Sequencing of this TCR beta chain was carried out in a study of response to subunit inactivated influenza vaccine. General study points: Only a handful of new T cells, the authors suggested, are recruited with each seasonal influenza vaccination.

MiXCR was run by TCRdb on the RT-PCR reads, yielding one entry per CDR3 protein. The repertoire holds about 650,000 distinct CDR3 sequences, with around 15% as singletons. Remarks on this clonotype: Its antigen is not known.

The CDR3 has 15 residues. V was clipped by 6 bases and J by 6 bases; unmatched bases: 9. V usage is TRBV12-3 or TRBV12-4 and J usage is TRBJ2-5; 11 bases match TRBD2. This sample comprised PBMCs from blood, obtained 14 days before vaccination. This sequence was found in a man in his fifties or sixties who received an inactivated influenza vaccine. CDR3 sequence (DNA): TGTGCCAGCAGCCCCTATAGCGGGGGGGGGAAGACCCAGTACTTC. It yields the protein CASSPYSGGGKTQYF.